This T cell receptor (beta chain) was found in a study of OX40 agonist ivuxolimab in advanced cancers. Study-level findings and limits: CD4+ and CD8+ T cells in blood underwent clonal expansion by week 6 at 0.1 to 3.0 mg/kg. Among T cells, CD8+ cells averaged more expanded clones than CD4+ cells. Some nonresponders additionally presented with little normalized T-cell clonal expansion.

Germline V gene sequence: CDR1 MNHEY, CDR2 SVGAGI. Trimming removed 5 bases from V and 7 bases from J; junction bases left unmatched: 7. The CDR3 covers 14 residues. Regarding this clone: The antigen is undetermined.

Sampling of blood occurred at baseline, cycle 4 day 1, and cycle 7 day 1. Profiling relied on immunoSEQ multiplex PCR, and the TCRdb table lists in-frame clones only, not all of them. The sample includes some 50,000 clones, 82% of them seen just once. The V and J genes are TRBV6-5 and TRBJ1-3, with 8 bases lining up with TRBD1. This TCR came from an adult with an advanced solid tumor such as melanoma, head and neck, liver or kidney cancer. The sequenced sample was CD4+ or CD8+ T cells sorted from blood, obtained in a trial of the OX40 agonist ivuxolimab. The CDR3: CASSPVTGVNTIYF. CDR3 bases: TGTGCCAGCAGTCCAGTGACAGGGGTGAACACCATATATTTT.